Listed below are T cell receptor beta chains from one sample, sequenced in a study of T-cell memory formation after mild COVID-19. TCRdb re-derived calls from the 5' RACE reads in MiXCR, one entry per CDR3 protein. There are approximately 150,000 distinct CDR3 sequences in the sample; 14% occur only once, and around 14% lies in the top ten. Source material: PBMCs or a T cell subset sorted from them (not recorded which). The receptors here all came from an adult woman who had mild COVID-19 (a few samples of this study predate the infection). Cell type and time point are not known. CDR3s include the opening cysteine and the closing phenylalanine or tryptophan. D genes are given only for firm matches. Only some rows state a clone size, as once, few, many or a class for expanded clones.

j_call: TRBJ2-1
clone_size: -
d_call: -
v_call: TRBV3-1
cdr3_nt: TGTGCCAGCAGCCAAGTCCAGCCTGCAAATGAGCAGTTCTTC
cdr3_aa: CASSQVQPANEQFF

j_call: TRBJ1-2
clone_size: -
d_call: -
v_call: TRBV6-1
cdr3_nt: TGTGCCAGCAGTGAGTCACGGAGTGAATACACCTTC
cdr3_aa: CASSESRSEYTF

j_call: TRBJ2-1
clone_size: few
d_call: -
v_call: TRBV7-2
cdr3_nt: TGTGCCAGCAGCCCCTCGACTAGTAAGAATGAGCAGTTCTTC
cdr3_aa: CASSPSTSKNEQFF

j_call: TRBJ2-3
clone_size: once
d_call: TRBD2
v_call: TRBV2
cdr3_nt: TGTGCCAGCAGTGAAGTTGCGGGGGGGCCTTCAAATACGCAGTATTTT
cdr3_aa: CASSEVAGGPSNTQYF

j_call: TRBJ2-1
clone_size: few
d_call: -
v_call: TRBV5-4
cdr3_nt: TGTGCCAGCAGGCGGCCGATCGGGGATGAGCAGTTCTTC
cdr3_aa: CASRRPIGDEQFF

j_call: TRBJ1-5
clone_size: -
d_call: -
v_call: TRBV6-5
cdr3_nt: TGTGCCAGCAGGGCTCGTACAGGGAATCAGCCCCAGCATTTT
cdr3_aa: CASRARTGNQPQHF

j_call: TRBJ2-1
clone_size: few
d_call: TRBD1
v_call: TRBV7-9
cdr3_nt: TGTGCCAGCAGCTTTCCCAATACACAGGGGCCAAACTACAATGAGCAGTTCTTC
cdr3_aa: CASSFPNTQGPNYNEQFF

j_call: TRBJ1-5
clone_size: -
d_call: TRBD1
v_call: TRBV24-1
cdr3_nt: TGTGCCACCAGTGATGGGACAGTTAGGGGGGAGCCCCAGCATTTT
cdr3_aa: CATSDGTVRGEPQHF

j_call: TRBJ2-7
clone_size: few
d_call: TRBD2
v_call: TRBV7-6
cdr3_nt: TGTGCCAGCAGCTCGAGCACGGCGGCGGGAGGCTACGAGCAGTACTTC
cdr3_aa: CASSSSTAAGGYEQYF

j_call: TRBJ2-3
clone_size: few
d_call: TRBD2
v_call: TRBV5-1
cdr3_nt: TGCGCCAGCAGCTCCGGCCATAGCGGGATGGGAGATACGCAGTATTTT
cdr3_aa: CASSSGHSGMGDTQYF

j_call: TRBJ2-1
clone_size: few
d_call: -
v_call: TRBV7-9
cdr3_nt: TGTGCCAGCAGCTTAGGACTAAGGGGTGGGAATGAGCAGTTCTTC
cdr3_aa: CASSLGLRGGNEQFF

j_call: TRBJ2-7
clone_size: -
d_call: TRBD1
v_call: TRBV6-5
cdr3_nt: TGTGCCAGCAGTTACGTCCAGGGGGCGTCCTACGAGCAGTACTTC
cdr3_aa: CASSYVQGASYEQYF

j_call: TRBJ2-3
clone_size: -
d_call: -
v_call: TRBV11-1
cdr3_nt: TGTGCCAGCAGCCTCCTAGGGAGAGATACGCAGTATTTT
cdr3_aa: CASSLLGRDTQYF

j_call: TRBJ2-7
clone_size: few
d_call: -
v_call: TRBV29-1
cdr3_nt: TGCAGCGTCCTCGACCCAGGGGAGCAGTACTTC
cdr3_aa: CSVLDPGEQYF

j_call: TRBJ1-5
clone_size: -
d_call: -
v_call: TRBV7-2
cdr3_nt: TGTGCCAGCAGCTTAGCTTCCCTACGAAATCAGCCCCAGCATTTT
cdr3_aa: CASSLASLRNQPQHF

j_call: TRBJ1-2
clone_size: -
d_call: -
v_call: TRBV2
cdr3_nt: TGTGCCAGCAGTGAAGCTGGAGGGAAATCTCCTTATGGCTACACCTTC
cdr3_aa: CASSEAGGKSPYGYTF

j_call: TRBJ1-4
clone_size: few
d_call: TRBD1
v_call: TRBV5-6
cdr3_nt: TGTGCCAGCAGCTTACGGACAGGGGTTAATGAAAAACTGTTTTTT
cdr3_aa: CASSLRTGVNEKLFF

j_call: TRBJ2-5
clone_size: few
d_call: -
v_call: TRBV27
cdr3_nt: TGTGCCAGCAGTCCCCTAGGGCTAGGTGGGGAGACCCAGTACTTC
cdr3_aa: CASSPLGLGGETQYF

j_call: TRBJ2-7
clone_size: -
d_call: -
v_call: TRBV2
cdr3_nt: TGTGCCGGGACCGACTCCTACGAGCAGTACTTC
cdr3_aa: CAGTDSYEQYF

j_call: TRBJ2-7
clone_size: many
d_call: TRBD1
v_call: TRBV9
cdr3_nt: TGTGCCAGCAGCGGAAGGGGGACAGGAGAGTTGGGTGAGCAGTACTTC
cdr3_aa: CASSGRGTGELGEQYF

j_call: TRBJ2-1
clone_size: -
d_call: -
v_call: TRBV24-1
cdr3_nt: TGTGCCACCGCCCAGCAATCCCTACGGGCCTGGGGAAATGAGCAGTTCTTC
cdr3_aa: CATAQQSLRAWGNEQFF

j_call: TRBJ2-1
clone_size: -
d_call: TRBD1
v_call: TRBV9
cdr3_nt: TGTGCCAGCAGCGTAGATACAGGGGGCATTGAGCAGTTCTTC
cdr3_aa: CASSVDTGGIEQFF

j_call: TRBJ1-1
clone_size: few
d_call: TRBD1
v_call: TRBV5-5
cdr3_nt: TGTGCCAGCAGCGTAGGACAGGGAAACACTGAAGCTTTCTTT
cdr3_aa: CASSVGQGNTEAFF

j_call: TRBJ2-3
clone_size: -
d_call: TRBD2
v_call: TRBV7-6
cdr3_nt: TGTGCCAGCAGCTTAGCCATGCGGGGGGGCACAGATACGCAGTATTTT
cdr3_aa: CASSLAMRGGTDTQYF

j_call: TRBJ1-2
clone_size: -
d_call: TRBD1
v_call: TRBV6-5
cdr3_nt: TGTGCCAGCAGTTCAGGACAGGGGAATGGGGATGGCTACACCTTC
cdr3_aa: CASSSGQGNGDGYTF

j_call: TRBJ2-1
clone_size: few
d_call: TRBD2
v_call: TRBV7-9
cdr3_nt: TGTGCCAGCAGCTTGACTAGCGGGGCCGATGAGCAGTTCTTC
cdr3_aa: CASSLTSGADEQFF

j_call: TRBJ2-5
clone_size: few
d_call: -
v_call: TRBV24-1
cdr3_nt: TGTGCCACCCTTAGAGCCGATTCAGGGGAATTTGACCAAGAGACCCAGTACTTC
cdr3_aa: CATLRADSGEFDQETQYF

j_call: TRBJ2-3
clone_size: -
d_call: TRBD2
v_call: TRBV12-3/TRBV12-4
cdr3_nt: TGTGCCAGCAGTCAGCGGGGGGGAATTGGCACAGATACGCAGTATTTT
cdr3_aa: CASSQRGGIGTDTQYF

j_call: TRBJ1-1
clone_size: -
d_call: -
v_call: TRBV5-1
cdr3_nt: TGCGCCAGCAGCTTCGCTAGCGGGACTGGCACTGAAGCTTTCTTT
cdr3_aa: CASSFASGTGTEAFF

j_call: TRBJ1-1
clone_size: few
d_call: -
v_call: TRBV6-2/TRBV6-3
cdr3_nt: TGTGCCAGCAGTTACAGGGGGTGGGTTTCCACTGAAGCTTTCTTT
cdr3_aa: CASSYRGWVSTEAFF

j_call: TRBJ1-2
clone_size: -
d_call: -
v_call: TRBV10-3
cdr3_nt: TGTGCCATCAGTGAGTCCGGACAGTCCTATGGCTACACCTTC
cdr3_aa: CAISESGQSYGYTF

j_call: TRBJ2-1
clone_size: many
d_call: TRBD2
v_call: TRBV7-9
cdr3_nt: TGTGCCAGCAGCTCCATCAGCGGGAGGGCCGCCAATGAGCAGTTCTTC
cdr3_aa: CASSSISGRAANEQFF

j_call: TRBJ2-5
clone_size: -
d_call: -
v_call: TRBV5-1
cdr3_nt: TGCGCCAGCAGGGATGGACGTAGCTTCCAAGAGACCCAGTACTTC
cdr3_aa: CASRDGRSFQETQYF

j_call: TRBJ2-1
clone_size: few
d_call: TRBD2
v_call: TRBV15
cdr3_nt: TGTGCCACCAGCAGACCCCGGGGAGGGAGAAGGGATGAGCAGTTCTTC
cdr3_aa: CATSRPRGGRRDEQFF

j_call: TRBJ2-1
clone_size: -
d_call: TRBD2
v_call: TRBV7-2
cdr3_nt: TGTGCCAGCAGCTTAGCGCTAGCGGGGGGCGCAGAGCAGTTCTTC
cdr3_aa: CASSLALAGGAEQFF

j_call: TRBJ1-2
clone_size: -
d_call: -
v_call: TRBV4-2
cdr3_nt: TGTGCCAGCAGCCCTGCTCAGAATTATGGCTACACCTTC
cdr3_aa: CASSPAQNYGYTF

j_call: TRBJ2-3
clone_size: few
d_call: -
v_call: TRBV20-1
cdr3_nt: TGCAGTGCTGGGGACATAAACACAGATACGCAGTATTTT
cdr3_aa: CSAGDINTDTQYF

j_call: TRBJ1-2
clone_size: -
d_call: -
v_call: TRBV2
cdr3_nt: TGTGCCAGTAGACAGGAGTTCTATGGCTACACCTTC
cdr3_aa: CASRQEFYGYTF

j_call: TRBJ2-5
clone_size: -
d_call: -
v_call: TRBV15
cdr3_nt: TGTGCCACCAGCAGGGAAGAGACCCAGTACTTC
cdr3_aa: CATSREETQYF

j_call: TRBJ2-2
clone_size: -
d_call: TRBD1
v_call: TRBV4-1
cdr3_nt: TGCGCCAGCAGCCAGCCGGACAGGGGGAACACCGGGGAGCTGTTTTTT
cdr3_aa: CASSQPDRGNTGELFF

j_call: TRBJ1-1
clone_size: few
d_call: -
v_call: TRBV5-8
cdr3_nt: TGTGCCAGCAGGTCGCTCGGAGGGAGGAACACTGAAGCTTTCTTT
cdr3_aa: CASRSLGGRNTEAFF

j_call: TRBJ2-6
clone_size: -
d_call: TRBD2
v_call: TRBV30
cdr3_nt: TGTCGACCACTAGCGGGAGGACCCGGGGCCAACGTCCTGACTTTC
cdr3_aa: CRPLAGGPGANVLTF

j_call: TRBJ2-7
clone_size: -
d_call: -
v_call: TRBV7-2
cdr3_nt: TGTGCCAGCAGTAATGAGGGCTCAAGCTCCTACGAGCAGTACTTC
cdr3_aa: CASSNEGSSSYEQYF

j_call: TRBJ1-2
clone_size: -
d_call: -
v_call: TRBV6-5
cdr3_nt: TGTGCCAGCCGCCGGGCAGCGGAGGGCTACACCTTC
cdr3_aa: CASRRAAEGYTF

j_call: TRBJ2-5
clone_size: many
d_call: TRBD1
v_call: TRBV5-5
cdr3_nt: TGTGCCAGCAGTTATACAGGGGGCGGCATCCAAGAGACCCAGTACTTC
cdr3_aa: CASSYTGGGIQETQYF

j_call: TRBJ2-2
clone_size: -
d_call: -
v_call: TRBV4-1
cdr3_nt: TGCGCCAGCAGCGACGCGGAAGACAACACCGGGGAGCTGTTTTTT
cdr3_aa: CASSDAEDNTGELFF

j_call: TRBJ2-6
clone_size: -
d_call: TRBD1
v_call: TRBV2
cdr3_nt: TGTGCCAGCAGTAACGACAGGGCTAGGGCCAACGTCCTGACTTTC
cdr3_aa: CASSNDRARANVLTF

j_call: TRBJ1-1
clone_size: -
d_call: TRBD1
v_call: TRBV2
cdr3_nt: TGTGCCCCTCAGGGGGACACTGAAGCTTTCTTT
cdr3_aa: CAPQGDTEAFF

j_call: TRBJ2-7
clone_size: few
d_call: -
v_call: TRBV4-3
cdr3_nt: TGCGCCAGCAGCCAAGAAGAGGGTATCTCCTACGAGCAGTACTTC
cdr3_aa: CASSQEEGISYEQYF

j_call: TRBJ2-7
clone_size: -
d_call: -
v_call: TRBV5-1
cdr3_nt: TGCGCCAGCGGGCCAGGGACTGGAATGCCCTCCTACGAGCAGTACTTC
cdr3_aa: CASGPGTGMPSYEQYF

j_call: TRBJ2-7
clone_size: few
d_call: -
v_call: TRBV12-3/TRBV12-4
cdr3_nt: TGTGCCAGCAGTTCGAACAGGGATCGGACCTACGAGCAGTACTTC
cdr3_aa: CASSSNRDRTYEQYF

j_call: TRBJ2-1
clone_size: few
d_call: -
v_call: TRBV5-5
cdr3_nt: TGTGCCAGCAGCTTGCAGGTCGGTGGGGGGAATGAGCAGTTCTTC
cdr3_aa: CASSLQVGGGNEQFF

j_call: TRBJ2-5
clone_size: -
d_call: -
v_call: TRBV2
cdr3_nt: TGTGCCAGCAGTTACGGAGCAGGGACCCACCAAGAGACCCAGTACTTC
cdr3_aa: CASSYGAGTHQETQYF

j_call: TRBJ2-1
clone_size: -
d_call: -
v_call: TRBV5-1
cdr3_nt: TGCGCCAGCAGCGACGGGACGGCTGAGTGGCTTGAGCAGTTCTTC
cdr3_aa: CASSDGTAEWLEQFF

j_call: TRBJ2-5
clone_size: -
d_call: -
v_call: TRBV21-1
cdr3_nt: TGTGCCAGCAGCAATCGATATGCCGGACTAGCGGGAGTTTCGGTGGAGACCCAGTACTTC
cdr3_aa: CASSNRYAGLAGVSVETQYF

j_call: TRBJ1-2
clone_size: few
d_call: -
v_call: TRBV2
cdr3_nt: TGTGCCAGCAGTGACAGGAGCGGATATGGCTACACCTTC
cdr3_aa: CASSDRSGYGYTF

j_call: TRBJ1-5
clone_size: few
d_call: -
v_call: TRBV19
cdr3_nt: TGTGCCAGTAGTGGAAGGGAGAATCAGCCCCAGCATTTT
cdr3_aa: CASSGRENQPQHF

j_call: TRBJ2-7
clone_size: many
d_call: -
v_call: TRBV7-9
cdr3_nt: TGTGCCAGCAGGCCAGTAGGGGGACACGGCTACGAGCAGTACTTC
cdr3_aa: CASRPVGGHGYEQYF

j_call: TRBJ1-5
clone_size: -
d_call: TRBD1
v_call: TRBV15
cdr3_nt: TGTGCCACCAGCAGAGATCGGACAGGGGATCAGCCCCAGCATTTT
cdr3_aa: CATSRDRTGDQPQHF